The clone carrying this T cell receptor beta chain appeared many times. TCR beta CDR3 regions were amplified from RNA transcripts. TCR CDR3 underwent first-round RT-PCR with the HTBI primer set. Via MiXCR, TCRdb re-called the multiplex PCR reads, giving one row per CDR3 protein. The table includes about 600,000 distinct CDR3 sequences, 11% to 15% detected once. This entry belongs to a study of T cells in Graves' hyperthyroidism and ophthalmopathy. CDR1 is SEHNR and CDR2 is FQNEAQ in the germline V gene (reference sequence). V lost 5 bases and J 1 base, leaving 14 bases between the germline ends. This CDR3 has 15 amino acids.

The TCR sequence derives from a woman between 18 and 29 years old with Graves' ophthalmopathy. Material: blood. The chain joins TRBV7-9 to TRBJ1-1; weak D call: TRBD1 (6 bases). The CDR3 DNA reads TGTGCCAGCAGCCCCCACAGGGCCCAGAACACTGAAGCTTTCTTT. Its protein product is CASSPHRAQNTEAFF. The variable domain in full, completed from reference TRBV7-9 and TRBJ1-1, reads DTGVSQNPRHKITKRGQNVTFRCDPISEHNRLYWYRQTLGQGPEFLTYFQNEAQLEKSRLLSDRFSAERPKGSFSTLEIQRTEQGDSAMYLCASSPHRAQNTEAFFGQGTRLTVV.